The sequence of this TCR beta chain was determined in a study of beta chain features in type 1 diabetes. This clone showed up just a few times. Its antigen is still unknown. Study results and caveats: Shorter TCRB CDR3s, moderately but significantly so, were found in Type 1 diabetes patients in all four CD4+ subsets. Type 1 diabetes patients had VDJ junctions that carried fewer insertions and more deletions. TCRB rearrangement may or may not be influenced by HLA type; here this remained unresolved. A closer apparent resemblance between naive, central memory and Treg TCRB repertoires was seen in patients than in healthy donors.

Isolated RNA was reverse transcribed in full, so expressed TCRB transcripts were sequenced. The data were produced by immunoSEQ multiplex PCR, yet TCRdb's version contains in-frame clones alone and is incomplete. In the table there are more than 300,000 clones, over 9% of which are singletons. V was cut by 4 bases and J by 1 base, with 11 bases left in between. The germline gives CDR1 SGDLS, CDR2 YYNGEE. CDR3 length equals 14 residues. Over 95% purity was reached by all sorted populations. The clonotype was recovered from a young man with type 1 diabetes. V is TRBV9 and J is TRBJ1-1; D gene uncertain. The specimen was central memory CD4+ T cells from blood. The CDR3 region is CASSPQTSNTEAFF. CDR3 nucleotides: TGTGCCAGCAGCCCCCAGACATCGAACACTGAAGCTTTCTTT.